Following are 14 T cell receptor beta chains from one sample sequenced in a study of blood T cell repertoires in COVID-19. Libraries were prepared by immunoSEQ multiplex PCR; TCRdb keeps only in-frame clonotypes and omits some of them. In the table there are more than 85,000 clones, 87% of which are singletons. Input material: peripheral blood. The receptors shown here come from a woman aged 45-65 years with COVID-19, enrolled during active disease.

CDR3 sequence: CASSLRRDSTDTQYF. The CDR3 DNA reads TGTGCCAGCAGTCTCAGGAGGGATTCCACAGATACGCAGTATTTT. J is TRBJ2-3 and V is TRBV6-5; D possibly corresponds to TRBD2 (6 bases). The CDR3 is 15 residues long. The germline gives CDR1 MNHEY, CDR2 SVGAGI. Trimming shortened V by 5 bases and J by 2 bases, and 14 bases separated the two germline ends.

The chain uses TRBV28 and TRBJ2-7; D is possibly TRBD1 (5 bases). The CDR3 length is 13 residues. V shed 11 bases and J shed 4 bases, with 18 bases lying between them. Germline CDR1 reads MDHEN; CDR2 reads SYDVKM. The CDR3 here is CAHRQYPLYEQYF. CDR3 sequence (DNA): TGTGCCCACAGGCAGTACCCATTATACGAGCAGTACTTC.

This chain uses TRBV6-5 with TRBJ1-5, with 8 nucleotides matching TRBD1. Trimming at V came to 6 bases and at J to 6 bases, leaving 7 bases not matched to a gene. Per germline, CDR1 MNHEY and CDR2 SVGAGI. The CDR3 length is 14 residues. CDR3 residues: CASRSGQGGQPQHF. The DNA of the CDR3 is TGTGCCAGCAGAAGTGGACAGGGTGGTCAGCCCCAGCATTTT.

This clone was observed once. The chain is built from TRBV12-3 or TRBV12-4 and TRBJ1-1; D is perhaps TRBD1 (5 bases). The CDR3 totals 13 residues. The V end lost 1 base, the J end lost 11 bases, and 14 bases lay between the germline ends. Here the CDR3 reads CASSLGQGSAAFF. For the CDR3, the DNA is TGTGCCAGCAGTTTAGGGCAGGGATCGGCGGCTTTCTTT.

The chain is built from TRBV28 and TRBJ1-5; 12 bases line up with TRBD1. Germline values: CDR1 MDHEN, CDR2 SYDVKM. This CDR3 is 16 amino acids long. Trimming took 7 bases from V and 4 from J; bases not matched to a gene: 8. The CDR3: CASTQGDRGRNQPQHF. CDR3 DNA sequence: TGTGCCAGCACCCAGGGGGACAGGGGGCGAAATCAGCCCCAGCATTTT.

This clone was seen a handful of times. The genes are TRBV20-1 and TRBJ1-5; D is ambiguous. Germline V lookup: CDR1 DFQATT, CDR2 SNEGSKA (reference sequence). The germline V and J ends were trimmed by 3 bases and 0 bases, with 15 bases remaining between them. The length of the CDR3 is 16 residues. CDR3 in amino acids: CSASRNGVYSNQPQHF. The DNA for the CDR3 is TGCAGTGCTAGTAGGAACGGGGTCTATAGCAATCAGCCCCAGCATTTT.

The V and J genes are TRBV5-4 and TRBJ1-6; TRBD1 might be the D (5 bases). CDR1 and CDR2 (germline): SGHNT, YYREEE (reference sequence). The CDR3 consists of 13 residues. The V and J ends lost 0 bases and 8 bases respectively, with 6 bases between them. The CDR3: CASSLGRDSPLHF. Here the CDR3 DNA reads TGTGCCAGCAGCTTGGGCAGGGATTCACCCCTCCACTTT.

The chain employs TRBV28 and TRBJ1-6; D uncertain. V dropped 3 bases and J dropped 9 bases, with 3 bases sitting between them. This CDR3 comprises 11 residues. In germline, CDR1 is MDHEN, CDR2 SYDVKM. This CDR3 reads CASSFGSPLHF. In DNA, the CDR3 is TGTGCCAGCAGTTTCGGTTCACCCCTCCACTTT.

V and J are TRBV7-2 and TRBJ2-7; TRBD1 might be the D (5 bases). Germline V gene lookup returns CDR1 SGHTA and CDR2 FQGNSA. CDR3 length: 13 amino acids. V lost 1 base, J lost 2 bases, and 6 bases lay in between. As DNA, the CDR3 is TGTGCCAGCAGCTTAGTAGGGGCCTACGAGCAGTACTTC. Translating it yields CASSLVGAYEQYF.

This clone was seen only once. The CDR3 bases are TGTGCCAGCCACAGGGGGATAGGGGAAAAACTGTTTTTT. Translation: CASHRGIGEKLFF. The rearrangement joins TRBV28 to TRBJ1-4; 8 nucleotides line up with TRBD1. This CDR3 region has 13 residues. Germline lookup yields CDR1 MDHEN and CDR2 SYDVKM. The V gene end was trimmed by 8 bases and the J gene end by 8 bases; junction bases not matched to a gene: 7. The full variable domain, rest sourced from reference TRBV28 and TRBJ1-4, is DVKVTQSSRYLVKRTGEKVFLECVQDMDHENMFWYRQDPGLGLRLIYFSYDVKMKEKGDIPEGYSVSREKKERFSLILESASTNQTSMYLCASHRGIGEKLFFGSGTQLSVL.

This clone came up once. This rearrangement joins TRBV4-1 to TRBJ2-1; 8 nucleotides match TRBD2. Germline loops: CDR1 MGHRA, CDR2 YSYEKL. The CDR3 extends over 16 amino acids. The trim removed 0 bases at V and 0 bases at J, leaving 1 base unmatched. CDR3 in DNA: TGCGCCAGCAGCCAAGAGGCGGGGGGCTCCTACAATGAGCAGTTCTTC. Its translation is CASSQEAGGSYNEQFF.

CDR3 coding DNA: TGTGCCAGCAGCTTAGGAACAGGAGCTGGAAACACCATATATTTT. Translating gives CASSLGTGAGNTIYF. The V gene is TRBV7-6, the J gene TRBJ1-3, with D tentatively TRBD1 (5 bases). The V end lost 1 base, the J end lost 2 bases, and 9 bases lay between the germline ends. From germline, CDR1 is SGHVS and CDR2 FNYEAQ. This CDR3 region has 15 residues.

This chain uses TRBV3-1 (or the pseudogene TRBV3-2) with TRBJ2-1; 10 bases agree with TRBD2. V trimming: 3 bases; J trimming: 5 bases; junction bases outside the gene matches: 10. In germline, CDR1 is LGHDT, CDR2 YNNKEL (reference sequence). The CDR3 totals 17 residues. The CDR3 loop reads CASSQASGGGPHNEQFF. The CDR3 DNA is TGTGCCAGCAGCCAGGCTAGCGGGGGTGGACCGCACAATGAGCAGTTCTTC.

This clone was seen a handful of times. The rearrangement joins TRBV4-1 to TRBJ2-5, with D perhaps TRBD1 (6 bases). Trimming left V 2 bases short and J 4 bases short, with 8 bases between. In germline, CDR1 is MGHRA, CDR2 YSYEKL. The CDR3 is 13 residues long. CDR3 DNA: TGCGCCAGCAGCCAAACAGGGTCAGAGACCCAGTACTTC. Its translation: CASSQTGSETQYF.